The present TCR beta chain was sequenced within a study of beta chain features in type 1 diabetes. CDR1 is MGHRA, CDR2 YSYEKL, per germline. The CDR3 extends over 13 amino acids. V lost 0 bases, J lost 7 bases, and 7 bases lay in between. This clone turned up a few times. What it recognizes is unknown. Distinct nucleotide sequences in the sample also encode this CDR3. Study results and limitations: The question of HLA type influencing TCRB rearrangement was one that remained unresolved here. Among patients with Type 1 diabetes, TCRB CDR3s were moderately but significantly shorter in every one of the four CD4+ subsets.

The authors reverse transcribed all of the isolated RNA, so sequencing captured expressed TCRB transcripts. Profiling relied on immunoSEQ multiplex PCR, and the TCRdb table lists in-frame clones only, not all of them. Altogether 860,000 or so clones are present, roughly 17% being singletons, with the ten largest covering 0.023%. This TCR came from a woman between 18 and 29 years old in good health. The specimen sequenced was naive CD4+ T cells from blood. The V gene is TRBV4-1, the J gene TRBJ1-5; the D gene is possibly TRBD1 (5 bases). The CDR3: CASSQEGGQPQHF. DNA for the CDR3: TGCGCCAGCAGCCAAGAGGGGGGGCAGCCCCAGCATTTT.